This entry lists 15 T cell receptor beta chains sequenced from one sample in a study of blood T cell repertoires in COVID-19. Produced via immunoSEQ multiplex PCR; TCRdb's table is partial and in-frame only. The sample holds some 330,000 clones; around 87% are singletons and the top ten take around 2%. The sample comprised PBMCs or T cells enriched from blood (not recorded which). These receptors all stem from a man in his forties in a cohort exposed to, infected with or recovered from COVID-19 (not recorded which).

This clone was observed a single time. The chain has TRBV5-1 and TRBJ1-1, with D possibly matching TRBD1 (5 bases). Germline V gene data show CDR1 as SGHRS and CDR2 as YFSETQ. This CDR3 region has 13 residues. V lost 2 bases, J lost 5 bases, and 10 bases lay in between. CDR3 nucleotide sequence: TGCGCCAGCAGCTTTTCTGGGGGGACTGAAGCTTTCTTT. This codes for CASSFSGGTEAFF.

V usage is TRBV10-1 and J usage is TRBJ2-1; 10 nucleotides match TRBD2. Germline-derived CDR1 and CDR2 are WNHNN and SYGVQD (reference sequence). There are 15 residues in the CDR3. V shed 6 bases and J 8 bases; nucleotides not matched to a gene: 10. CDR3 in DNA: TGCGCCAGCAGCGATACCGGGACTAGCGTTCATGAGCAGTTCTTC. Its translation: CASSDTGTSVHEQFF.

The table lists this clone with a few counts. The genes are TRBV29-1 and TRBJ1-1; weak D call: TRBD1 (6 bases). V lost 7 bases, J lost 5 bases, and 17 bases lay in between. Germline CDR1 SQVTM, CDR2 ANQGSEA. CDR3 length: 13 amino acids. CDR3 sequence reads: CSAVNRELTEAFF. The CDR3 DNA reads as TGCAGCGCTGTTAACAGGGAACTGACTGAAGCTTTCTTT.

This clone turned up a few times. The V gene is TRBV2, the J gene TRBJ1-5; maybe TRBD1 (6 bases). The CDR3 is made up of 15 amino acids. Germline values: CDR1 SNHLY, CDR2 FYNNEI. Trimming removed 0 bases from V and 6 bases from J, with 12 bases in between. This chain's CDR3 is CASSEAYLGGQPQHF. As DNA, the CDR3 is TGTGCCAGCAGTGAAGCGTATTTAGGGGGTCAGCCCCAGCATTTT.

The chain links TRBV5-1 to TRBJ2-2, with 9 positions matching TRBD2. V lost 2 bases and J lost 6; bases outside the gene matches: 5. Germline-derived CDR1 and CDR2 are SGHRS and YFSETQ. The CDR3 consists of 15 residues. The CDR3 bases are TGCGCCAGCAGCTTCGAGGGACTAGCCGCCGGGGAGCTGTTTTTT. It specifies CASSFEGLAAGELFF.

CDR3 amino acids: CASRGDSYEQYF. The CDR3 DNA is TGTGCCAGCAGAGGGGACTCCTACGAGCAGTACTTC. The chain links TRBV11-1 to TRBJ2-7; weak D call: TRBD1 (5 bases). Germline lookup yields CDR1 SGHAT and CDR2 FQDESV (reference sequence). V was trimmed by 6 bases and J by 0 bases, leaving 6 bases between them. This CDR3 has 12 residues.

The chain has TRBV7-8 and TRBJ1-1; the match to TRBD1 covers 8 bases. With 5 bases clipped from V and 5 bases from J, the junction kept 10 bases outside the gene matches. The CDR3 sequence is 15 residues long. In germline, CDR1 is SGHVS, CDR2 FQNEAQ. For the CDR3, the DNA is TGTGCCAGCAGCCAGGGGGGACAGGTGTCTACTGAAGCTTTCTTT. It encodes CASSQGGQVSTEAFF.

The genes are TRBV25-1 and TRBJ2-3; 7 bases match TRBD1. The CDR3 contains 15 residues. From germline, CDR1 is MGHDK and CDR2 SYGVNS. Trimming took 3 bases from V and 2 from J; bases not matched to a gene: 5. The CDR3: CASSDGTENTDTQYF. CDR3 nucleotide sequence: TGTGCCAGCAGTGATGGGACAGAGAACACAGATACGCAGTATTTT.

The V gene is TRBV4-1, the J gene TRBJ2-3; tentatively, D is TRBD1 (5 bases). The V gene's germline CDR1 is MGHRA and CDR2 YSYEKL. Trimming removed 1 base from V and 1 base from J, with 15 bases in between. This CDR3 is 17 amino acids long. The CDR3 region is CASSQVPRQGRTDTQYF. In nucleotides, the CDR3 is TGCGCCAGCAGCCAAGTTCCCCGTCAGGGTCGCACAGATACGCAGTATTTT.

The CDR3 region is CASSFYRVNSPLHF. The CDR3 region has the DNA TGTGCCAGCAGCTTCTACAGGGTCAATTCACCCCTCCACTTT. The chain links TRBV5-6 to TRBJ1-6; maybe TRBD1 (6 bases). This CDR3 has 14 amino acids. Germline V gene data show CDR1 as SGHDT and CDR2 as YYEEEE. The V gene lost 2 bases and the J gene lost 7 bases, with 10 bases spanning the gap. Drawing the rest from reference TRBV5-6 and TRBJ1-6, the complete variable domain is DAGVTQSPTHLIKTRGQQVTLRCSPKSGHDTVSWYQQALGQGPQFIFQYYEEEERQRGNFPDRFSGHQFPNYSSELNVNALLLGDSALYLCASSFYRVNSPLHFGNGTRLTVT.

The J gene is TRBJ1-4, the V gene TRBV2; tentatively, D is TRBD1 (5 bases). Germline CDR1 SNHLY, CDR2 FYNNEI. CDR3 size: 16 residues. V lost 1 base, J lost 6 bases, and 15 bases lay in between. In DNA, the CDR3 is TGTGCCAGCAGTGAAGATCGGACAAGGGTTGATGAAAAACTGTTTTTT. This sequence encodes CASSEDRTRVDEKLFF.

The chain links TRBV19 to TRBJ1-2; 10 bases align to TRBD1. V lost 5 bases and J lost 8; bases outside the gene matches: 5. The CDR3 is made up of 13 amino acids. Per the germline V gene, CDR1 is LNHDA and CDR2 is SQIVND (reference sequence). CDR3 DNA sequence: TGTGCCAGTAGTCGACAGGGGGCGCAAGGCTACACCTTC. It is translated as CASSRQGAQGYTF.

This rearrangement joins TRBV6-5 to TRBJ1-5; tentatively, D is TRBD1 (6 bases). The CDR3 runs to 14 residues. Per the germline V gene, CDR1 is MNHEY and CDR2 is SVGAGI. The germline V and J ends were trimmed by 7 bases and 5 bases, with 15 bases remaining between them. The DNA for the CDR3 is TGTGCCAGCACCGATGACAGGCAGGATCAGCCCCAGCATTTT. This codes for CASTDDRQDQPQHF.

The V and J genes are TRBV19 and TRBJ1-6; D might be TRBD1 (5 bases). There are 19 residues in the CDR3. Germline values: CDR1 LNHDA, CDR2 SQIVND (reference sequence). The V gene lost 1 base and the J gene lost 0 bases, with 16 bases spanning the gap. The CDR3 is CASSIVGQGGSSYNSPLHF. Written as DNA, the CDR3 is TGTGCCAGTAGTATAGTTGGTCAGGGCGGAAGCTCCTATAATTCACCCCTCCACTTT. The whole variable domain, filled in from reference TRBV19 and TRBJ1-6, reads DGGITQSPKYLFRKEGQNVTLSCEQNLNHDAMYWYRQDPGQGLRLIYYSQIVNDFQKGDIAEGYSVSREKKESFPLTVTSAQKNPTAFYLCASSIVGQGGSSYNSPLHFGNGTRLTVT.

The chain is built from TRBV27 and TRBJ1-2; 10 bases are a match to TRBD1. CDR3 length equals 17 residues. The V gene's germline CDR1 is MNHEY and CDR2 SMNVEV (reference sequence). The V gene end was trimmed by 4 bases and the J gene end by 0 bases; junction bases not matched to a gene: 8. The CDR3 sequence: CASSSPGQGLTNYGYTF. Written as DNA, the CDR3 is TGTGCCAGCAGTTCTCCGGGACAGGGGCTAACTAACTATGGCTACACCTTC.